Shown below are 5 T cell receptor beta chains from a single sample sequenced in a study of blood T cells in healthy people across ages. Next came a second PCR, run for about 6 to 11 cycles, which used a sample-barcoded 5' primer along with a J-beta primer mix. A single record per CDR3 protein comes from TCRdb applying MiXCR to the 5' RACE reads. The top ten clones hold about a fifth of a sample with around 800,000 distinct CDR3 sequences, 40% to 50% of them seen once. The sample comprised blood. The receptors were gathered from a man in his sixties in good health.

J is TRBJ2-1 and V is TRBV15, with D possibly being TRBD2 (6 bases). Trimming pared 1 base from V and 15 bases from J, leaving 16 bases between. The CDR3 sequence is 13 residues long. CDR1 LNHNV and CDR2 YYDKDF come from the germline V gene (reference sequence). CDR3 amino acids: CATSRVSSGRMFF. The CDR3 DNA follows: TGTGCCACCAGCAGAGTCTCGTCCGGGAGAATGTTCTTC.

This clonotype came up a few times. The V and J genes are TRBV11-3 and TRBJ1-2; weak D call: TRBD1 (5 bases). CDR1 is SGHNT and CDR2 is YENEEA in the germline V gene. CDR3 length: 14 amino acids. The ends were cut back, 5 bases at V and 6 bases at J, with 16 bases in the middle. This CDR3 is CASSRGQGEDGYTF. CDR3 nucleotide sequence: TGTGCCAGCAGCCGTGGGCAGGGAGAGGATGGCTACACCTTC.

This clonotype came up once. The V call is TRBV29-1, the J call TRBJ2-3; 11 bases are shared with TRBD2. Germline V gene sequence: CDR1 SQVTM, CDR2 ANQGSEA. The ends lost 4 bases at V and 0 bases at J; junction bases unmatched: 0. The CDR3 loop spans 14 amino acids. The CDR3 DNA is TGCAGCGTTGGACTAGCGGGAAGCACAGATACGCAGTATTTT. Translated: CSVGLAGSTDTQYF.

The genes are TRBV28 and TRBJ1-5; TRBD1 is a possible D gene (5 bases). This CDR3 comprises 14 residues. CDR1 MDHEN and CDR2 SYDVKM come from the germline V gene. The V end lost 3 bases, the J end lost 4 bases, and 10 bases lay between the germline ends. This CDR3 reads CASSLTVANQPQHF. The CDR3 DNA is TGTGCCAGCAGTTTGACAGTAGCAAATCAGCCCCAGCATTTT.

The chain recombines TRBV29-1 with TRBJ2-7; tentative D call: TRBD1 (6 bases). The CDR3 length is 11 residues. V lost 6 bases to trimming and J lost 7 bases, with 13 bases between them. CDR1 is SQVTM, CDR2 ANQGSEA, per germline. Written as DNA, the CDR3 is TGCAGCGTCGCCGAACAGGGAGAGCAGTACTTC. Translating it yields CSVAEQGEQYF.